A selection of T cell receptor beta chains follows, all from one sample in a study of CD8 T cells in Susac syndrome. TCRdb called the immunoSEQ multiplex PCR reads again in MiXCR, with one record for every CDR3 protein. The table shows 150,000 or so distinct CDR3 sequences, with approximately 95% occurring only once. Sequenced input: CD4+ T cells from PBMCs. All receptors come from a human donor with multiple sclerosis. The CDR3 runs from the conserved cysteine through the conserved F or W. Fields, in order: CDR3 DNA, CDR3 protein, J gene, V gene, D gene. D genes are given only for firm matches.

TGTGCCAGCAGCCCCCCGGGCCGAGCCTCCTACGAGCAGTACTTC | CASSPPGRASYEQYF | TRBJ2-7 | TRBV7-2 | .
TGTGCCAGCAGCCAGCAGGGGTCTGAAGCTTTCTTT | CASSQQGSEAFF | TRBJ1-1 | TRBV3-1 | .
TGCAGCGTTGTAACGGGAGGGGAAAAACTGTTTTTT | CSVVTGGEKLFF | TRBJ1-4 | TRBV29-1 | .
TGTGCCAGCAGCTTAGATGTCAACGAGCAGTTCTTC | CASSLDVNEQFF | TRBJ2-1 | TRBV7-8 | .
TGTGCCACCAGCAGAGAACAGGGAAATGAAAAACTGTTTTTT | CATSREQGNEKLFF | TRBJ1-4 | TRBV15 | .
TGTGCCAGCAGCGTCGACCCCTCCTCCTACGAGCAGTACTTC | CASSVDPSSYEQYF | TRBJ2-7 | TRBV7-2 | .
TGCAGTGCTGTAACAGGGGACACAGATACGCAGTATTTT | CSAVTGDTDTQYF | TRBJ2-3 | TRBV20-1 | TRBD1
TGTGCCAGTAGCCCGGGGACTAGCGTAGGAAGTGAGCAGTTCTTC | CASSPGTSVGSEQFF | TRBJ2-1 | TRBV19 | TRBD2
TGTGCCAGCTGGCGGGACGGTAAATTTTTCTTT | CASWRDGKFFF | TRBJ1-1 | TRBV12-3/TRBV12-4 | .
TGCAGCGTACTCAGGGGGGGGCTCTTAGACTCCTACAATGAGCAGTTCTTC | CSVLRGGLLDSYNEQFF | TRBJ2-1 | TRBV29-1 | .
TGTGCCAGCAGACCAGGGACAGGACAGCCCCAGCATTTT | CASRPGTGQPQHF | TRBJ1-5 | TRBV27 | TRBD1
TGTGCCAGCAGTTTTTACGACGGTGAAAAACTGTTTTTT | CASSFYDGEKLFF | TRBJ1-4 | TRBV27 | .
TGTGCCAGCAGTCCGTCATCGGCGGACTATGGCTACACCTTC | CASSPSSADYGYTF | TRBJ1-2 | TRBV6-1 | .
TGTGCCAGCAGCCAAGGACAGGAGCTAATGAGTGAGCAGTTCTTC | CASSQGQELMSEQFF | TRBJ2-1 | TRBV14 | .
TGTGCCAGCAGCTTAGCGCTGGGCACAGAGACCCAGTACTTC | CASSLALGTETQYF | TRBJ2-5 | TRBV7-2 | .
TGCAGTGCTGACCGCCTGGAAGCTTTCTTT | CSADRLEAFF | TRBJ1-1 | TRBV20-1 | .
TGTGCCAGCTGGGGACGAGGAGAGCAGTACTTC | CASWGRGEQYF | TRBJ2-7 | TRBV28 | .
TGTGCCAGCAGCTTTTGGGGCCGTGCCTACGAGCAGTACTTC | CASSFWGRAYEQYF | TRBJ2-7 | TRBV11-2 | .
TGTGCCAGCGGGTCGCAATACGAGCAGTACTTC | CASGSQYEQYF | TRBJ2-7 | TRBV6-5 | .
TGTGCCAGCAGCCAAGATGACAGGCCCAATCAGCCCCAGCATTTT | CASSQDDRPNQPQHF | TRBJ1-5 | TRBV4-2 | .
TGCAGTGCTTGGGCCGGGACTAGCACCTACGAGCAGTACTTC | CSAWAGTSTYEQYF | TRBJ2-7 | TRBV20-1 | TRBD2
TGTGCCAGCAGAATAGCGGGAGCCCGTGGGGGCGAGCAGTACTTC | CASRIAGARGGEQYF | TRBJ2-7 | TRBV28 | TRBD2